The 22 T cell receptor beta chains below were found in one sample sequenced in a study of blood T cell repertoires in COVID-19. Profiled with immunoSEQ multiplex PCR; TCRdb holds only in-frame clones, not every one. Of tens of thousands of clones in the sample, approximately 77% were seen once. Specimen: peripheral blood. Receptors were obtained from a man aged 65 to 85 with COVID-19, enrolled during active disease.

The rearrangement uses TRBV5-1 and TRBJ2-3, with 8 positions matching TRBD2. The length of the CDR3 is 15 residues. With 0 bases clipped from V and 5 bases from J, the junction kept 5 bases outside the gene matches. Per germline, CDR1 SGHRS and CDR2 YFSETQ. The CDR3 reads CASSLEAGGLDTQYF. The CDR3, as DNA: TGCGCCAGCAGCTTGGAGGCGGGAGGCTTAGATACGCAGTATTTT.

This chain links TRBV5-4 with TRBJ2-7; 11 nucleotides agree with TRBD1. The CDR3 runs to 13 residues. Germline CDR1 and CDR2: SGHNT and YYREEE (reference sequence). J lost 7 bases, V lost 3 bases, and 3 bases had no gene match. The CDR3 nucleotides are TGTGCCAGCAGCTGGGACAGGGGGGGAGAGCAGTACTTC. It yields the protein CASSWDRGGEQYF.

CDR3 region: CASSPRTSPSEQYF. DNA of the CDR3: TGTGCCAGCAGCCCCCGGACTTCCCCCAGCGAGCAGTACTTC. This chain uses TRBV7-2 with TRBJ2-7; the D gene is possibly TRBD2 (5 bases). Germline CDR1 and CDR2: SGHTA and FQGNSA. Trimming left V 5 bases short and J 6 bases short, with 17 bases between. This CDR3 spans 14 amino acids.

This rearrangement joins TRBV7-2 to TRBJ2-7, with D perhaps matching TRBD2 (5 bases). Germline V gene data show CDR1 as SGHTA and CDR2 as FQGNSA. Trimming cost V 4 bases and J 0 bases, with 13 bases left between them. The CDR3 contains 15 residues. The CDR3 DNA is TGTGCCAGCAGCTCTTATACTAGGGCCTCCTACGAGCAGTACTTC. Its protein is CASSSYTRASYEQYF.

The chain combines TRBV9 with TRBJ2-1; D unresolved. Germline V lookup: CDR1 SGDLS, CDR2 YYNGEE. V was pared by 4 bases and J by 0 bases, with 11 bases between. CDR3 length equals 15 residues. The CDR3 spells CASSPSVSSYNEQFF. The CDR3, as DNA: TGTGCCAGCAGCCCCTCGGTTAGCTCCTACAATGAGCAGTTCTTC.

V gene TRBV5-4 combines with J gene TRBJ2-5, with D tentatively TRBD1 (6 bases). Per the germline V gene, CDR1 is SGHNT and CDR2 is YYREEE (reference sequence). Trimming took off 0 bases at V and 2 bases at J, with 8 bases between the two ends. The CDR3 loop spans 14 amino acids. Here the CDR3 DNA reads TGTGCCAGCAGCTTGGCGGGGACACAAGAGACCCAGTACTTC. Translated, it gives CASSLAGTQETQYF.

This clone was found a few times. The chain has TRBV9 and TRBJ2-7; D may be TRBD2 (5 bases). Between the trimmed V and J ends, which lost 0 bases and 4 bases, there was a span of 17 bases. The CDR3 has 16 amino acids. The germline V gene encodes CDR1 SGDLS and CDR2 YYNGEE. CDR3 protein: CASSVGGSPGYYEQYF. The CDR3 nucleotides are TGTGCCAGCAGCGTAGGAGGGAGCCCGGGTTATTACGAGCAGTACTTC.

This chain joins TRBV19 and TRBJ2-7, with D unresolved. This CDR3 comprises 13 residues. CDR1 and CDR2 from the germline V gene are LNHDA and SQIVND (reference sequence). The ends were cut back, 4 bases at V and 3 bases at J, with 10 bases in the middle. CDR3 sequence reads: CASSRQVDYEQYF. In DNA, the CDR3 is TGTGCCAGTAGTAGGCAGGTGGACTACGAGCAGTACTTC. Complete variable domain (other parts from reference TRBV19 and TRBJ2-7): DGGITQSPKYLFRKEGQNVTLSCEQNLNHDAMYWYRQDPGQGLRLIYYSQIVNDFQKGDIAEGYSVSREKKESFPLTVTSAQKNPTAFYLCASSRQVDYEQYFGPGTRLTVT.

The chain combines TRBV6-2 or TRBV6-3 with TRBJ1-1, with D possibly TRBD1 on 5 matching bases. The CDR3 spans 15 residues. V was pared by 4 bases and J by 1 base, with 13 bases between. The germline V gene has CDR1 MNHEY and CDR2 SVGEGT. In DNA, the CDR3 is TGTGCCAGCAGTTCCCCGGGTGGGGCGAACACTGAAGCTTTCTTT. As protein: CASSSPGGANTEAFF.

This clone has more than one count but fewer than ten. The V gene is TRBV27, the J gene TRBJ2-3, with 15 bases lining up with TRBD2. This CDR3 is 17 amino acids long. J gave up 5 bases and V 3 bases, and 6 bases lay outside the gene matches. The germline CDR1 and CDR2 sequences are MNHEY and SMNVEV (reference sequence). CDR3 region: CASSFGLAGGPVDTQYF. In DNA, the CDR3 is TGTGCCAGCAGTTTCGGACTAGCGGGAGGGCCAGTAGATACGCAGTATTTT.

For this clone: This CDR3 is also generated by other DNA sequences in the sample. The chain uses TRBV5-1 and TRBJ1-4, with 9 bases aligning to TRBD1. The ends lost 5 bases at V and 4 bases at J; junction bases unmatched: 3. CDR1 is SGHRS and CDR2 is YFSETQ in the germline V gene. The CDR3 sequence is 14 residues long. The CDR3 region has the DNA TGCGCCAGCAGTACGGGACAGGGTAATGAAAAACTGTTTTTT. This gives the protein CASSTGQGNEKLFF.

This chain uses TRBV7-3 with TRBJ2-2, with 8 bases identical to TRBD2. Trimming at V came to 3 bases and at J to 6 bases, leaving 9 bases not matched to a gene. Germline V gene data show CDR1 as SGHTA and CDR2 as FQGTGA. This CDR3 comprises 16 residues. Here the CDR3 reads CASSLGTRNPPGELFF. CDR3 bases: TGTGCCAGCAGCTTGGGGACTAGGAATCCCCCCGGGGAGCTGTTTTTT.

In the case of this clone: At one end, the junction sequence differs from germline, possibly due to a read error. The J gene is TRBJ1-1, the V gene TRBV19, with a tentative D call TRBD1 (5 bases). Germline CDR1 LNHDA, CDR2 SQIVND (reference sequence). The CDR3 spans 15 residues. CDR3: CASRIAQGAYTEAFF. In nucleotides, the CDR3 is TGTGCCAGTAGGATAGCCCAGGGCGCTTACACTGAAGCTTTCTTT. Variable domain in full (rest from reference TRBV19 and TRBJ1-1): DGGITQSPKYLFRKEGQNVTLSCEQNLNHDAMYWYRQDPGQGLRLIYYSQIVNDFQKGDIAEGYSVSREKKESFPLTVTSAQKNPTAFYLCASRIAQGAYTEAFFGQGTRLTVV.

This sequence joins TRBV7-2 and TRBJ1-4; 7 positions match TRBD1. The CDR3 consists of 18 residues. Germline V CDR1 and CDR2: SGHTA, FQGNSA. Trimming removed 2 bases from V and 0 bases from J; junction bases left unmatched: 9. The CDR3 region is CASSLLDWGQSTNEKLFF. The CDR3 DNA sequence: TGTGCCAGCAGCTTATTAGATTGGGGACAGTCAACTAATGAAAAACTGTTTTTT.

This chain's CDR3 is CSARKPDTQYF. The CDR3 region has the DNA TGCAGTGCTAGGAAGCCAGATACGCAGTATTTT. The V and J genes are TRBV20-1 and TRBJ2-3; D unresolved. Germline loops: CDR1 DFQATT, CDR2 SNEGSKA (reference sequence). This CDR3 has 11 amino acids. Trimming shortened V by 3 bases and J by 4 bases, and 5 bases separated the two germline ends.

A single count supports this clone. CDR3 protein: CASSLRTDNQPQHF. As DNA, the CDR3 is TGTGCCAGCAGTCTCCGGACAGACAATCAGCCCCAGCATTTT. The genes are TRBV6-5 and TRBJ1-5, with a tentative D call TRBD1 (6 bases). The germline gives CDR1 MNHEY, CDR2 SVGAGI. V was shortened by 5 bases and J by 3 bases, with 11 bases between the two germline ends. The CDR3 is made up of 14 amino acids.

In regard to this clone: A read error may produce the germline difference seen at one junction end. CDR3 sequence: CASSPKRGHRRPF. CDR3 in DNA: TGTGCCAGCAGCCCCAAAAGAGGACACCGGCGGCCTTTT. V gene TRBV7-2 combines with J gene TRBJ1-1; TRBD1 might be the D (5 bases). The CDR3 runs to 13 residues. CDR1 is SGHTA, CDR2 FQGNSA, per germline. The variable domain in full, with the rest retrieved from reference TRBV7-2 and TRBJ1-1, is GAGVSQSPSNKVTEKGKDVELRCDPISGHTALYWYRQSLGQGLEFLIYFQGNSAPDKSGLPSDRFSAERTGGSVSTLTIQRTQQEDSAVYLCASSPKRGHRRPFGQGTRLTVV.

This clone was detected only a few times. Here the CDR3 DNA reads TGTGCCAGCAGCCCTGGGGGAGGGAGCTCCTACGAGCAGTACTTC. Protein sequence: CASSPGGGSSYEQYF. The gene calls are TRBV2 and TRBJ2-7; 7 nucleotides align to TRBD2. The germline V gene has CDR1 SNHLY and CDR2 FYNNEI. CDR3 size: 15 residues. The V segment lost 6 bases and the J segment 0 bases; nucleotides outside the gene matches: 8.

The rearrangement joins TRBV19 to TRBJ2-5; tentatively, D is TRBD2 (5 bases). The CDR3 totals 15 residues. With 3 bases removed from V and 5 bases from J, the gap between germline ends came to 16 bases. CDR1 LNHDA and CDR2 SQIVND come from the germline V gene (reference sequence). The CDR3 here is CASSIGPRRRETQYF. The CDR3 region has the DNA TGTGCCAGTAGTATCGGACCCCGGCGGAGGGAGACCCAGTACTTC. The variable domain in full, with the rest retrieved from reference TRBV19 and TRBJ2-5, is DGGITQSPKYLFRKEGQNVTLSCEQNLNHDAMYWYRQDPGQGLRLIYYSQIVNDFQKGDIAEGYSVSREKKESFPLTVTSAQKNPTAFYLCASSIGPRRRETQYFGPGTRLLVL.

This clone was detected only a few times. The J gene is TRBJ2-1, the V gene TRBV10-3; the match to TRBD2 covers 16 bases. J was trimmed by 5 bases and V by 6 bases; bases with no gene match: 10. CDR3 length: 18 residues. The germline gives CDR1 ENHRY, CDR2 SYGVKD. The CDR3: CAIRPGLAGGRRNNEQFF. CDR3 DNA: TGTGCCATCAGACCGGGACTAGCGGGAGGGCGGCGAAACAATGAGCAGTTCTTC.

This clone was found a few times. This chain links TRBV3-1 (or the pseudogene TRBV3-2) with TRBJ2-3; D ambiguous. CDR1 and CDR2 (germline): LGHDT, YNNKEL (reference sequence). V lost 3 bases and J 1 base, leaving 11 bases between the germline ends. The CDR3 is 15 residues long. DNA for the CDR3: TGTGCCAGCAGCCATTCGGTAGAGGGCACAGATACGCAGTATTTT. The encoded protein is CASSHSVEGTDTQYF.

The chain couples TRBV4-3 to TRBJ2-7, with a weak D call TRBD1 (5 bases). The CDR3 consists of 15 residues. CDR1 and CDR2 from the germline V gene are LGHNA and YSLEER. Trimming shortened V by 6 bases and J by 0 bases, and 15 bases separated the two germline ends. DNA of the CDR3: TGCGCCAGCAGTCGGTCAGGGCACGACTCCTACGAGCAGTACTTC. Amino acid sequence: CASSRSGHDSYEQYF.